This T cell receptor beta chain was obtained from a study of pediatric ulcerative colitis. Overall study findings and caveats: A couple of patients had blood samples with substantially reduced template counts. Repertoires came from total lymphocyte DNA, so rare subsets like regulatory T cells may be missed. In rectum, acute severe colitis had expanded clones and less diversity.

Samples were sequenced at Survey level, maximum 500,000 reads. Measured with immunoSEQ multiplex PCR; TCRdb has only the in-frame clones, and not every one. The data show around 65,000 clones, more than 60% seen once. Germline V gene sequence: CDR1 SGHTS, CDR2 YDEGEE. With V trimmed by 5 bases and J by 2 bases, 4 bases remained unmatched. This CDR3 has 16 residues. For this clone: Its antigen remains unknown.

The receptor was derived from a boy aged 5-17 years with moderate ulcerative colitis. V is TRBV5-8 and J is TRBJ2-2, with 12 bases that match TRBD1. The sequenced sample was blood. CDR3 sequence reads: CASRRDRGPNTGELFF. CDR3 DNA sequence: TGTGCCAGCAGACGGGACAGGGGGCCTAACACCGGGGAGCTGTTTTTT. The full variable domain, completed using reference TRBV5-8 and TRBJ2-2, is EAGVTQSPTHLIKTRGQQATLRCSPISGHTSVYWYQQALGLGLQFLLWYDEGEERNRGNFPPRFSGRQFPNYSSELNVNALELEDSALYLCASRRDRGPNTGELFFGEGSRLTVL.